These 20 T cell receptor beta chains originate from one sample sequenced in a study of Ad26.COV2.S vaccination and SARS-CoV-2 variants. The treatment here: over 15 received Ad26.COV2.S at low or high dose, single or two shots; about five received placebo; per-sample allocation not given. Sampling was done on day 63 after the first vaccine or placebo injection. Assay: immunoSEQ multiplex PCR; the TCRdb copy retains only in-frame clones and omits some. Of about 420,000 clones in the sample, 88% were seen once. This specimen consisted of peripheral blood, obtained in a trial of Ad26.COV2.S vaccine versus placebo. Receptor source: a person aged 18 to 65 who received the Ad26.COV2.S COVID-19 vaccine or a placebo.

The rearrangement uses TRBV5-4 and TRBJ2-2, with unresolved D. The CDR3 extends over 14 amino acids. Germline loops: CDR1 SGHNT, CDR2 YYREEE (reference sequence). V was cut by 9 bases and J by 0 bases, with 12 bases left in between. The CDR3 loop reads CATGLEPNTGELFF. The CDR3 region has the DNA TGTGCCACTGGATTAGAGCCGAACACCGGGGAGCTGTTTTTT.

The chain links TRBV10-3 to TRBJ1-3; D is perhaps TRBD1 (5 bases). This CDR3 has 14 residues. Trimming removed 9 bases from V and 1 base from J, with 13 bases in between. Germline loops: CDR1 ENHRY, CDR2 SYGVKD. For the CDR3, the DNA is TGTGCCATGACAACAGGAATTTCTGGAAACACCATATATTTT. Translated, it gives CAMTTGISGNTIYF.

CDR3 in amino acids: CASSLTLTTEQFF. CDR3 DNA: TGTGCCAGCAGTTTGACCCTAACCACTGAGCAGTTCTTC. The V call is TRBV6-4, the J call TRBJ2-1; no clear D. The germline gives CDR1 MRHNA, CDR2 SNTAGT. The length of the CDR3 is 13 residues. With 5 bases removed from V and 9 bases from J, the gap between germline ends came to 14 bases.

The gene calls are TRBV7-8 and TRBJ2-2; 8 bases align to TRBD2. V lost 4 bases, J lost 4 bases, and 17 bases stayed unmatched. The CDR3 runs to 19 residues. Germline values: CDR1 SGHVS, CDR2 FQNEAQ. The CDR3 coding sequence is TGTGCCAGCAGCTCCCGGGGCGGGGGGAGATTCGAAACCACCGGGGAGCTGTTTTTT. Protein: CASSSRGGGRFETTGELFF.

V usage is TRBV11-2 and J usage is TRBJ2-5; 10 bases are a match to TRBD2. V trimming: 6 bases; J trimming: 1 base; junction bases outside the gene matches: 5. Looked up from germline, CDR1 is SGHAT and CDR2 is FQNNGV. The CDR3 is made up of 15 amino acids. The CDR3 bases are TGTGCCAGCAGGCAGACTAGCGGGCCCCAAGAGACCCAGTACTTC. It translates to CASRQTSGPQETQYF.

J is TRBJ2-3 and V is TRBV15, with D perhaps TRBD2 (6 bases). This CDR3 has 15 amino acids. The germline V and J ends were trimmed by 0 bases and 0 bases, with 7 bases remaining between them. Per the germline V gene, CDR1 is LNHNV and CDR2 is YYDKDF (reference sequence). CDR3 sequence: CATSREGTSTDTQYF. The CDR3 DNA is TGTGCCACCAGCAGAGAGGGGACTAGCACAGATACGCAGTATTTT.

The chain couples TRBV6-5 to TRBJ1-1; 8 bases are a match to TRBD1. The CDR3 runs 15 residues. Per germline, CDR1 MNHEY and CDR2 SVGAGI. The junction had 10 bases not matched to a gene; V was cut back by 6 bases and J by 4 bases. CDR3 in amino acids: CASSLTTTGGTEAFF. The CDR3 DNA follows: TGTGCCAGCAGCCTGACCACCACAGGGGGCACTGAAGCTTTCTTT.

This sequence joins TRBV5-1 and TRBJ2-7, with D possibly being TRBD1 or TRBD2 (6 bases each). Germline-derived CDR1 and CDR2 are SGHRS and YFSETQ. Trimming pared 3 bases from V and 6 bases from J, leaving 19 bases between. The CDR3 is 15 residues long. The CDR3: CASSWKGGREGEQYF. In DNA form, the CDR3 reads TGCGCCAGCAGCTGGAAGGGGGGCAGAGAGGGCGAGCAGTACTTC. Looking up the rest from reference TRBV5-1 and TRBJ2-7 gives the full variable domain: KAGVTQTPRYLIKTRGQQVTLSCSPISGHRSVSWYQQTPGQGLQFLFEYFSETQRNKGNFPGRFSGRQFSNSRSEMNVSTLELGDSALYLCASSWKGGREGEQYFGPGTRLTVT.

This clone was detected once. The V and J genes are TRBV14 and TRBJ2-1; D perhaps matches TRBD2 (6 bases). CDR3 length: 13 residues. The V and J ends lost 6 bases and 4 bases respectively, with 10 bases between them. The V gene's germline CDR1 is SGHDN and CDR2 FVKESK. CDR3: CASSRLDYNEQFF. The CDR3 DNA reads as TGTGCCAGCAGTCGACTAGATTACAATGAGCAGTTCTTC.

This sequence joins TRBV9 and TRBJ2-5; 10 nucleotides line up with TRBD1. The V gene end was trimmed by 3 bases and the J gene end by 3 bases; junction bases not matched to a gene: 5. CDR3 length: 15 amino acids. The V gene's germline CDR1 is SGDLS and CDR2 YYNGEE. The CDR3 loop reads CASSARTGGEETQYF. The CDR3 coding sequence is TGTGCCAGCAGCGCTCGGACAGGGGGTGAAGAGACCCAGTACTTC.

The chain joins TRBV21-1 to TRBJ2-7; the table's D gene call, TRBD1, was not cross checked with the DNA. TRBV21-1 is a listed pseudogene. This CDR3 has 14 residues. CDR3 region: CASSKGDTPYEQYF. The CDR3 coding sequence is TGTGCCAGCAGCAAAGGTGACACTCCCTACGAGCAGTACTTC.

This chain joins TRBV5-8 and TRBJ1-1; D is uncertain. This CDR3 region has 12 residues. V lost 2 bases and J lost 3, with 5 bases in between. Per the germline V gene, CDR1 is SGHTS and CDR2 is YDEGEE. Here the CDR3 DNA reads TGTGCCAGCAGCTTAGGTCACACTGAAGCTTTCTTT. Protein product: CASSLGHTEAFF.

The V call is TRBV19, the J call TRBJ1-5; a weak D match, TRBD1 (5 bases). Germline values: CDR1 LNHDA, CDR2 SQIVND (reference sequence). Trimming pared 5 bases from V and 2 bases from J, leaving 7 bases between. The CDR3 is 13 amino acids. As DNA, the CDR3 is TGTGCCAGTAGTTTACAGGGCAATCAGCCCCAGCATTTT. Encoded protein: CASSLQGNQPQHF.

There are a few counts of this clone. The V gene is TRBV5-4, the J gene TRBJ2-1, with 11 nucleotides matching TRBD1. The V and J ends lost 3 bases and 2 bases, in that order; junction bases with no gene match: 1. Germline V lookup: CDR1 SGHNT, CDR2 YYREEE (reference sequence). The CDR3 consists of 15 residues. DNA of the CDR3: TGTGCCAGCAGCTGGGACAGGGGGACCTACAATGAGCAGTTCTTC. Amino acid sequence: CASSWDRGTYNEQFF.

V gene TRBV18 combines with J gene TRBJ2-4; the D is unclear. Germline V gene sequence: CDR1 KGHSH, CDR2 LQKENI. V was clipped by 6 bases and J by 2 bases, with 17 bases between them. This CDR3 spans 16 amino acids. As DNA, the CDR3 is TGTGCCAGCTCCCTCTCCGTGGCACCTCCCAAAAACATTCAGTACTTC. As protein: CASSLSVAPPKNIQYF.

This rearrangement joins TRBV30 to TRBJ2-7; D may be TRBD1 (6 bases). Germline V gene sequence: CDR1 GTSNPN, CDR2 SVGIG (reference sequence). Trimming left V 2 bases short and J 3 bases short, with 11 bases between. The CDR3 is 13 residues long. The CDR3 loop reads CAWSYGQIYEQYF. The CDR3 DNA follows: TGTGCCTGGAGTTATGGACAGATCTACGAGCAGTACTTC.

The chain combines TRBV11-2 with TRBJ2-7; TRBD2 is a possible D gene (6 bases). This CDR3 comprises 15 residues. Looked up from germline, CDR1 is SGHAT and CDR2 is FQNNGV. Between the trimmed V and J ends, which lost 1 base and 5 bases, there was a span of 15 bases. CDR3 sequence (DNA): TGTGCCAGCAGCTTAGTCGATGGGGGGATGAACGAGCAGTACTTC. Translated: CASSLVDGGMNEQYF.

The chain joins TRBV5-4 to TRBJ2-7, with D perhaps matching TRBD1 (6 bases). Germline V gene sequence: CDR1 SGHNT, CDR2 YYREEE (reference sequence). The CDR3 runs 13 residues. V was clipped by 4 bases and J by 5 bases, with 13 bases between them. CDR3 DNA: TGTGCCAGCAGCGGGACAACGGCCGACGAGCAGTACTTC. It encodes CASSGTTADEQYF.

The CDR3 is CASSLGLAGAHEQYF. The CDR3 bases are TGTGCCAGCAGCTTAGGGCTAGCGGGGGCCCACGAGCAGTACTTC. The V and J genes are TRBV11-2 and TRBJ2-7, with TRBD2 identical over 10 bases. This CDR3 has 15 residues. In germline, CDR1 is SGHAT, CDR2 FQNNGV. J was trimmed by 5 bases and V by 1 base; bases with no gene match: 5.

The V and J genes are TRBV28 and TRBJ1-4, with 8 bases identical to TRBD1. V was pared by 5 bases and J by 3 bases, with 2 bases of the junction left unmatched. There are 14 residues in the CDR3. Germline lookup yields CDR1 MDHEN and CDR2 SYDVKM. The CDR3 loop reads CASSGQGSNEKLFF. The CDR3 region has the DNA TGTGCCAGCAGTGGACAGGGTTCTAATGAAAAACTGTTTTTT. Full variable domain (missing parts from reference TRBV28 and TRBJ1-4): DVKVTQSSRYLVKRTGEKVFLECVQDMDHENMFWYRQDPGLGLRLIYFSYDVKMKEKGDIPEGYSVSREKKERFSLILESASTNQTSMYLCASSGQGSNEKLFFGSGTQLSVL.